Listed below are T cell receptor beta chains from one sample, sequenced in a study of blood T cell repertoires in COVID-19. Sequencing used immunoSEQ multiplex PCR; TCRdb keeps in-frame clones, though not all of them. The data hold roughly 400,000 clones, with 88% observed a single time. Sequenced input: PBMCs or T cells enriched from blood (not recorded which). These receptors came from a woman in her forties with acute COVID-19. CDR3s include the opening cysteine and the closing phenylalanine or tryptophan. Fields, in order: J gene, V gene, D gene, clone size, CDR3 protein, CDR3 DNA. A D gene is named only where the DNA matches it firmly. Clone sizes are given selectively: once, few, many, or a class where the clone is expanded.

J gene: TRBJ2-7
V gene: TRBV12-1
D gene: -
clone size: -
CDR3 protein: CATKNRFSYEQYF
CDR3 DNA: TGTGCCACCAAGAACAGGTTTTCCTACGAGCAGTACTTC

J gene: TRBJ1-4
V gene: TRBV19
D gene: -
clone size: once
CDR3 protein: CASRLNSRGPANEKLFF
CDR3 DNA: TGTGCCAGTAGATTAAATTCCAGGGGCCCCGCAAATGAAAAACTGTTTTTT

J gene: TRBJ2-7
V gene: TRBV2
D gene: TRBD1
clone size: -
CDR3 protein: CASSELGQGYEQYF
CDR3 DNA: TGTGCCAGCAGTGAATTGGGACAGGGATACGAGCAGTACTTC

J gene: TRBJ1-1
V gene: TRBV6-5
D gene: -
clone size: -
CDR3 protein: CASSYGWRVRTEAFF
CDR3 DNA: TGTGCCAGCAGTTACGGTTGGCGGGTCCGGACTGAAGCTTTCTTT

J gene: TRBJ2-3
V gene: TRBV29-1
D gene: TRBD2
clone size: few
CDR3 protein: CSVSVGTSGGRTDTQYF
CDR3 DNA: TGCAGCGTTTCGGTTGGGACTAGCGGGGGCCGGACAGATACGCAGTATTTT

J gene: TRBJ2-2
V gene: TRBV5-1
D gene: TRBD2
clone size: few
CDR3 protein: CASSSSTSGAPVTGELFF
CDR3 DNA: TGCGCCAGCAGCTCTTCGACTAGCGGGGCGCCCGTCACCGGGGAGCTGTTTTTT

J gene: TRBJ1-1
V gene: TRBV6-5
D gene: -
clone size: -
CDR3 protein: CASSSNRNTEAFF
CDR3 DNA: TGTGCCAGCAGTTCCAACAGGAACACTGAAGCTTTCTTT

J gene: TRBJ1-2
V gene: TRBV15
D gene: -
clone size: once
CDR3 protein: CATSSKTAYGYTF
CDR3 DNA: TGTGCCACCAGCAGTAAAACAGCCTATGGCTACACCTTC

J gene: TRBJ1-2
V gene: TRBV14
D gene: TRBD1
clone size: -
CDR3 protein: CASSRRQGANDYGYTF
CDR3 DNA: TGTGCCAGCAGCCGCCGACAGGGGGCGAACGACTATGGCTACACCTTC

J gene: TRBJ1-1
V gene: TRBV7-9
D gene: TRBD1
clone size: once
CDR3 protein: CASSKAGGLNTEAFF
CDR3 DNA: TGTGCCAGCAGTAAGGCAGGGGGTCTGAACACTGAAGCTTTCTTT

J gene: TRBJ2-5
V gene: TRBV4-1
D gene: TRBD1
clone size: -
CDR3 protein: CASSRKDRGQETQYF
CDR3 DNA: TGCGCCAGCAGCCGGAAAGACAGGGGGCAAGAGACCCAGTACTTC

J gene: TRBJ2-3
V gene: TRBV12-3/TRBV12-4
D gene: -
clone size: -
CDR3 protein: CASGGSSTDTQYF
CDR3 DNA: TGTGCCAGCGGGGGGTCTAGCACAGATACGCAGTATTTT

J gene: TRBJ1-2
V gene: TRBV30
D gene: TRBD1
clone size: once
CDR3 protein: CAWSQQGMDGYTF
CDR3 DNA: TGTGCCTGGAGTCAACAGGGGATGGATGGCTACACCTTC

J gene: TRBJ1-5
V gene: TRBV30
D gene: -
clone size: once
CDR3 protein: CAWSVPGQPQHF
CDR3 DNA: TGTGCCTGGAGTGTACCGGGGCAGCCCCAGCATTTT

J gene: TRBJ2-3
V gene: TRBV24-1
D gene: TRBD2
clone size: -
CDR3 protein: CATSTRGNTDTQYF
CDR3 DNA: TGTGCCACCAGTACGCGGGGGAACACAGATACGCAGTATTTT

J gene: TRBJ2-5
V gene: TRBV9
D gene: TRBD2
clone size: -
CDR3 protein: CASSVGEAGGWTQYF
CDR3 DNA: TGTGCCAGCAGCGTAGGAGAAGCGGGGGGATGGACCCAGTACTTC

J gene: TRBJ2-7
V gene: TRBV7-8
D gene: TRBD2
clone size: -
CDR3 protein: CASSTRLAGSPYEQYF
CDR3 DNA: TGTGCCAGCAGCACCCGACTAGCGGGGAGCCCCTACGAGCAGTACTTC